This T cell receptor beta chain was profiled in a study of response to subunit inactivated influenza vaccine. Findings and limits, study-wide: Few new T cells, the authors suggested, are recruited by each seasonal influenza vaccination.

Germline loops: CDR1 SGHDT, CDR2 YYEEEE. The CDR3 loop spans 14 amino acids. The trim removed 5 bases at V and 7 bases at J, leaving 8 bases unmatched. TCRdb used MiXCR to reprocess the RT-PCR reads, holding one entry per CDR3 protein. The data contain 300,000 to 350,000 distinct CDR3 sequences, about 20% of them seen just once; the ten biggest clones take up 9% to 12%. This clonotype was counted many times. No antigen is known for it. The specimen was PBMCs from blood, collected less than 22 months after vaccination. The sequence derives from a man aged 50-75 years who received an inactivated influenza vaccine. The genes are TRBV5-6 and TRBJ1-1; 10 positions agree with TRBD1. The CDR3 nucleotides are TGTGCCAGCAGATACCGGGACAGGGGTTATGAAGCTTTCTTT. Translated: CASRYRDRGYEAFF. The complete variable domain, with remaining parts taken from reference TRBV5-6 and TRBJ1-1, reads DAGVTQSPTHLIKTRGQQVTLRCSPKSGHDTVSWYQQALGQGPQFIFQYYEEEERQRGNFPDRFSGHQFPNYSSELNVNALLLGDSALYLCASRYRDRGYEAFFGQGTRLTVV.